This T cell receptor beta chain was captured in a study of cytomegalovirus exposure and HLA in healthy donors. PCR used 60 Vbeta primers and 13 Jbeta primers. Generated by immunoSEQ multiplex PCR, the TCRdb table keeps only in-frame clones and is missing some. The sample lists 150,000 to 200,000 clones, approximately 80% occurring once. The CDR3 contains 19 residues. J lost 0 bases, V lost 3 bases, and 13 bases had no gene match. Germline CDR1 reads GTSNPN; CDR2 reads SVGIG (reference sequence). This sequence originates from a woman in her 30s in good health and CMV-seropositive. The sequenced material came from PBMCs. This rearrangement joins TRBV30 to TRBJ1-6; TRBD1 matches 8 bases. DNA for the CDR3: TGTGCCTGGAGCGCCCGCAGGGGGCGGTGGAGCTCCTATAATTCACCCCTCCACTTT. Translated: CAWSARRGRWSSYNSPLHF.